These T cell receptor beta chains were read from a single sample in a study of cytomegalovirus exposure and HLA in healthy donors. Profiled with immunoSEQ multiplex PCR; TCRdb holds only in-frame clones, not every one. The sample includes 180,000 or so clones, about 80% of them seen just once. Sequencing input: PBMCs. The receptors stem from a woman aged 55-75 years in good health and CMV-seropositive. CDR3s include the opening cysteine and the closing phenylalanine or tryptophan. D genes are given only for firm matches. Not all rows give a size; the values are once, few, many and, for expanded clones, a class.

CDR3 DNA: TGTGCCAGCAGTTTAGAGAGGGCCACTGAAGCTTTCTTT; CDR3 protein: CASSLERATEAFF; V gene: TRBV27; D gene: -; clone size: -; J gene: TRBJ1-1
CDR3 DNA: TGCAGCGGGCGGGAAGGGCCCTACGAGCAGTACTTC; CDR3 protein: CSGREGPYEQYF; V gene: TRBV29-1; D gene: -; clone size: once; J gene: TRBJ2-7
CDR3 DNA: TGTGCCAGCAGTTACCAACTCTCGACAGGGCTTGAAGCCTTC; CDR3 protein: CASSYQLSTGLEAF; V gene: TRBV6-6; D gene: TRBD1; clone size: -; J gene: TRBJ1-2
CDR3 DNA: TGCAGCGTTGATGAGGGAAGCACCGGGGAGCTGTTTTTT; CDR3 protein: CSVDEGSTGELFF; V gene: TRBV29-1; D gene: -; clone size: -; J gene: TRBJ2-2
CDR3 DNA: TGTGCCAGCAGCTCAAGTTGGACAGGGGGTTCTACGGACTATGGCTACACCTTC; CDR3 protein: CASSSSWTGGSTDYGYTF; V gene: TRBV5-6; D gene: TRBD1; clone size: -; J gene: TRBJ1-2
CDR3 DNA: TGTGCCAGCAGCTTGGGACTAGCGGGGCTGGGTCACTACAATGAGCAGTTCTTC; CDR3 protein: CASSLGLAGLGHYNEQFF; V gene: TRBV5-6; D gene: TRBD2; clone size: -; J gene: TRBJ2-1
CDR3 DNA: TGTGCCAGCAGCGCCGACAGGGGATCCACAGATACGCAGTATTTT; CDR3 protein: CASSADRGSTDTQYF; V gene: TRBV2; D gene: TRBD1; clone size: -; J gene: TRBJ2-3
CDR3 DNA: TGTGCCACCAGCAGACAACTAGCGGGAGGTGTGTACAATGAGCAGTTCTTC; CDR3 protein: CATSRQLAGGVYNEQFF; V gene: TRBV15; D gene: TRBD2; clone size: -; J gene: TRBJ2-1
CDR3 DNA: TGTGCCAGCAACACGCCGGGAGGGCAAGTCTCTGGGGCCAACGTCCTGACTTTC; CDR3 protein: CASNTPGGQVSGANVLTF; V gene: TRBV7-9; D gene: TRBD2; clone size: once; J gene: TRBJ2-6
CDR3 DNA: TGTGCCAGCAGGGGGACAGCTAATAATTCACCCCTCCACTTT; CDR3 protein: CASRGTANNSPLHF; V gene: TRBV28; D gene: TRBD1; clone size: -; J gene: TRBJ1-6
CDR3 DNA: TGTGCCAGCAGTCCAGGGACTATTGCGGTCCCAGTGAACACCGGGGAGCTGTTTTTT; CDR3 protein: CASSPGTIAVPVNTGELFF; V gene: TRBV27; D gene: TRBD2; clone size: -; J gene: TRBJ2-2
CDR3 DNA: TGTGCCAGTAGACTTAACGGTCTAGCGGGAGATTCGTGGGGCTACGAGCAGTACTTC; CDR3 protein: CASRLNGLAGDSWGYEQYF; V gene: TRBV19; D gene: TRBD2; clone size: -; J gene: TRBJ2-7
CDR3 DNA: TGTGCCAGCAGTGAACCAGGGGACACCGGGGAGCTGTTTTTT; CDR3 protein: CASSEPGDTGELFF; V gene: TRBV25-1; D gene: -; clone size: -; J gene: TRBJ2-2
CDR3 DNA: TGTGCCTGGAGCCCCCGGGATGAGCAGTTCTTC; CDR3 protein: CAWSPRDEQFF; V gene: TRBV30; D gene: -; clone size: -; J gene: TRBJ2-1
CDR3 DNA: TGTGCCAGCAGCTTAAGGAGGACAGGGCGGGCTTTCTTT; CDR3 protein: CASSLRRTGRAFF; V gene: TRBV7-3; D gene: TRBD1; clone size: -; J gene: TRBJ1-1
CDR3 DNA: TGTGCCACCAGTTTCCCGGGACAGGGGTCCGAGCAGTACTTC; CDR3 protein: CATSFPGQGSEQYF; V gene: TRBV15; D gene: TRBD1; clone size: few; J gene: TRBJ2-7
CDR3 DNA: TGTGCCAGCAGCCCTCGGACTTCTGGAAACACCATATATTTT; CDR3 protein: CASSPRTSGNTIYF; V gene: TRBV6-5; D gene: -; clone size: -; J gene: TRBJ1-3
CDR3 DNA: TGTGCCAGTGGGTCCGGGACTGATTCCTACGAGCAGTACTTC; CDR3 protein: CASGSGTDSYEQYF; V gene: TRBV19; D gene: -; clone size: -; J gene: TRBJ2-7
CDR3 DNA: TGTGCCAGTTCCCCAGGGGGCTACGAGCAGTACTTC; CDR3 protein: CASSPGGYEQYF; V gene: TRBV19; D gene: TRBD1; clone size: -; J gene: TRBJ2-7
CDR3 DNA: TGTGCCAGCAGTTTAAGGGACAGGGCAGACTATGGCTACACCTTC; CDR3 protein: CASSLRDRADYGYTF; V gene: TRBV28; D gene: TRBD1; clone size: -; J gene: TRBJ1-2
CDR3 DNA: TGTGCCAGCAGTTCCCGGGACACCGGCTACGAGCAGTACTTC; CDR3 protein: CASSSRDTGYEQYF; V gene: TRBV6-5; D gene: -; clone size: -; J gene: TRBJ2-7
CDR3 DNA: TGTGCCTGGAGCCAAACGACCCGGGGGATTTACGAGCAGTACTTC; CDR3 protein: CAWSQTTRGIYEQYF; V gene: TRBV30; D gene: -; clone size: few; J gene: TRBJ2-7
CDR3 DNA: TGCGCCAGCAGCCAAGAACAAAGGGGGACCGGGGAGCTGTTTTTT; CDR3 protein: CASSQEQRGTGELFF; V gene: TRBV4-1; D gene: -; clone size: -; J gene: TRBJ2-2
CDR3 DNA: TGTGCCAGCAGTCGCAGGGAGGGGTTTTACAATGAGCAGTTCTTC; CDR3 protein: CASSRREGFYNEQFF; V gene: TRBV27; D gene: TRBD2; clone size: -; J gene: TRBJ2-1
CDR3 DNA: TGTGCCAGCAGCTTAGTCGCGACAGGGGACAATGAGCAGTTCTTC; CDR3 protein: CASSLVATGDNEQFF; V gene: TRBV11-2; D gene: TRBD1; clone size: -; J gene: TRBJ2-1
CDR3 DNA: TGTGCCAGCACCTCGTTCAGGGGAAACTTGAACACTGAAGCTTTCTTT; CDR3 protein: CASTSFRGNLNTEAFF; V gene: TRBV11-1; D gene: -; clone size: -; J gene: TRBJ1-1
CDR3 DNA: TGTGCCAGCAGCCCCTCCGCTAGCGGGGGGGCTCCCTACGAGCAGTACTTC; CDR3 protein: CASSPSASGGAPYEQYF; V gene: TRBV7-6; D gene: TRBD2; clone size: -; J gene: TRBJ2-7
CDR3 DNA: TGTGCCATCAAATGGAGGGTTTTCTATGGCTACACCTTC; CDR3 protein: CAIKWRVFYGYTF; V gene: TRBV10-3; D gene: -; clone size: -; J gene: TRBJ1-2
CDR3 DNA: TGTGCCAGCAGTTACTCGATAAAAGGGGCTCAGTACTTC; CDR3 protein: CASSYSIKGAQYF; V gene: TRBV6-5; D gene: -; clone size: -; J gene: TRBJ2-7
CDR3 DNA: TGTGCCAGCAGCCAAGAGGGGACTAGCGGCAATGGGGGAGATACGCAGTATTTT; CDR3 protein: CASSQEGTSGNGGDTQYF; V gene: TRBV4-2; D gene: TRBD2; clone size: once; J gene: TRBJ2-3
CDR3 DNA: TGTGCCAGCACCCCAGGGGAGGGGCTAGGCTCTGGGGCCAACGGCCTGACTTTC; CDR3 protein: CASTPGEGLGSGANGLTF; V gene: TRBV27; D gene: -; clone size: -; J gene: TRBJ2-6
CDR3 DNA: TGTGCCAGCAGTGAGTCCGCCGGGTTTGGAGAGGGCTACACCTTC; CDR3 protein: CASSESAGFGEGYTF; V gene: TRBV6-4; D gene: -; clone size: -; J gene: TRBJ1-2
CDR3 DNA: TGTGCCAGCAGTTTCTTAGCGGGTGGGAACAATGAGCAGTTCTTC; CDR3 protein: CASSFLAGGNNEQFF; V gene: TRBV27; D gene: TRBD2; clone size: -; J gene: TRBJ2-1
CDR3 DNA: TGCAGCGTTGAAGATCCAGGGGGCCACGAGCAGTACTTC; CDR3 protein: CSVEDPGGHEQYF; V gene: TRBV29-1; D gene: TRBD1; clone size: -; J gene: TRBJ2-7
CDR3 DNA: TGCAGTGCTAGAGTCAGGCGTGAGCAGTACTTC; CDR3 protein: CSARVRREQYF; V gene: TRBV20-1; D gene: -; clone size: -; J gene: TRBJ2-7
CDR3 DNA: TGTGCCAGCAGCTCAACCGGGACAGGGGATGGGGGCTACACCTTC; CDR3 protein: CASSSTGTGDGGYTF; V gene: TRBV5-8; D gene: TRBD1; clone size: -; J gene: TRBJ1-2
CDR3 DNA: TGTGCCAGCTCACCTGGGACTAGCGTTTTAACAGAGACCCAGTACTTC; CDR3 protein: CASSPGTSVLTETQYF; V gene: TRBV18; D gene: TRBD2; clone size: -; J gene: TRBJ2-5
CDR3 DNA: TGTGCCAGCAGTTTAGGGGGGGCGGTGGATACGCAGTATTTT; CDR3 protein: CASSLGGAVDTQYF; V gene: TRBV28; D gene: -; clone size: -; J gene: TRBJ2-3
CDR3 DNA: TGCGCCAGCAGCTTGGGGGGACAGGGGAATTCACCCCTCCACTTT; CDR3 protein: CASSLGGQGNSPLHF; V gene: TRBV5-1; D gene: TRBD1; clone size: -; J gene: TRBJ1-6
CDR3 DNA: TGTGCCTGGAGTGTACGGCAGGGGCATAATTCACCCCTCCACTTT; CDR3 protein: CAWSVRQGHNSPLHF; V gene: TRBV30; D gene: -; clone size: -; J gene: TRBJ1-6
CDR3 DNA: TGTGCCAGCAGCTCCGGGCCCACAGGGGGGGCAGAGACCCAGTACTTC; CDR3 protein: CASSSGPTGGAETQYF; V gene: TRBV7-9; D gene: -; clone size: -; J gene: TRBJ2-5
CDR3 DNA: TGCGCCAGCAGTTCGGCGGCCAAGCAGTTCTTC; CDR3 protein: CASSSAAKQFF; V gene: TRBV5-1; D gene: -; clone size: -; J gene: TRBJ2-1
CDR3 DNA: TGTGCCAGCAGCGTTTCGGGACTAGCGGGAGTTGAGACCCAGTACTTC; CDR3 protein: CASSVSGLAGVETQYF; V gene: TRBV9; D gene: TRBD2; clone size: -; J gene: TRBJ2-5
CDR3 DNA: TGCGCCAGCAGCTTGGGGACTAGCGGAAACAATGAGCAGTTCTTC; CDR3 protein: CASSLGTSGNNEQFF; V gene: TRBV5-1; D gene: TRBD2; clone size: -; J gene: TRBJ2-1
CDR3 DNA: TGTGCCAGCAGCTTAGCTCGGGAACCTGGCGAGCAGTACTTC; CDR3 protein: CASSLAREPGEQYF; V gene: TRBV7-2; D gene: -; clone size: once; J gene: TRBJ2-7
CDR3 DNA: TGCGCCAGCAGCGCGCCGGGGATCTACGAGCAGTACTTC; CDR3 protein: CASSAPGIYEQYF; V gene: TRBV5-1; D gene: -; clone size: -; J gene: TRBJ2-7